Each of the 14 T cell receptor beta chains below was sequenced from the same sample in a study of shared clonotypes between healthy human individuals (dated by TCRdb to about 2020). Libraries were prepared through the immunoSEQ multiplex PCR assay. Entries here come from immuneACCESS through TCRdb and include only in-frame sequences with V and J called. Some clones fail to appear in such tables; in the studies checked, an unresolved V gene covers under half of the shortfall, and the cause of the remainder is unknown. A total of about 2 million clones appear in this sample, 90% to 95% of them only once. Of the sample, approximately 0.13% falls within the top ten clones. The sample taken for sequencing was naive CD4+ T cells sorted from blood. In light of the paper, this sample's cell subset or site label describes: CD45RA+ positively selected. These receptors were collected from a man between 18 and 35 years old in good health.

Only one count was recorded for this clone. The rearrangement links TRBV2 to TRBJ1-5; D is uncertain. This CDR3 comprises 15 residues. Deletions cut 1 base from V and 2 bases from J, with 9 bases between. Germline V gives CDR1 SNHLY, CDR2 FYNNEI. CDR3 residues: CASSEGPFGNQPQHF. The CDR3, as DNA: TGTGCCAGCAGTGAAGGGCCCTTCGGCAATCAGCCCCAGCATTTT.

The rearrangement links TRBV14 to TRBJ2-1; D is unresolved. From germline, CDR1 is SGHDN and CDR2 FVKESK. Between the trimmed V and J ends, which lost 2 bases and 9 bases, there was a span of 8 bases. CDR3 length: 12 amino acids. The CDR3 loop reads CASSQPLGEQFF. CDR3 sequence (DNA): TGTGCCAGCAGCCAACCTCTTGGTGAGCAGTTCTTC.

The gene calls are TRBV6-1 and TRBJ2-5; D perhaps matches TRBD2 (6 bases). The germline V gene encodes CDR1 MNHNS and CDR2 SASEGT. The length of the CDR3 is 16 residues. V shed 4 bases and J shed 5 bases, with 20 bases lying between them. CDR3 protein: CASSASGTGGVETQYF. DNA for the CDR3: TGTGCCAGCAGTGCGTCCGGGACCGGGGGTGTGGAGACCCAGTACTTC.

This rearrangement joins TRBV5-5 to TRBJ2-5; D is unresolved. This CDR3 has 15 residues. Germline V gene lookup returns CDR1 SGHKS and CDR2 YYEKEE (reference sequence). The germline V and J ends were trimmed by 0 bases and 2 bases, with 11 bases remaining between them. CDR3: CASSLEPFRQETQYF. In DNA form, the CDR3 reads TGTGCCAGCAGCTTGGAACCTTTTAGGCAAGAGACCCAGTACTTC.

The chain links TRBV5-8 to TRBJ1-5, with D unclear. Trimming stripped 1 base from V and 4 bases from J, with 9 bases between. Germline CDR1 SGHTS, CDR2 YDEGEE. This CDR3 contains 14 residues. CDR3 coding DNA: TGTGCCAGCAGCTTGTCTGAGCTGAATCAGCCCCAGCATTTT. This translates into CASSLSELNQPQHF.

The sample holds a few counts of this clone. The sample contains more than one DNA sequence encoding this CDR3. The chain recombines TRBV6-5 with TRBJ1-5; a weak D match, TRBD1 (6 bases). CDR3 length equals 14 residues. V gave up 4 bases and J gave up 2 bases, with 9 bases separating them. The germline V gene encodes CDR1 MNHEY and CDR2 SVGAGI. Here the CDR3 reads CASSSRQGNQPQHF. DNA for the CDR3: TGTGCCAGCAGTTCTCGACAGGGCAATCAGCCCCAGCATTTT.

Worth noting for this clone: The same CDR3 arises from other DNA sequences in this sample as well. The rearrangement links TRBV7-2 to TRBJ2-3, with 12 bases identical to TRBD2. Germline V gives CDR1 SGHTA, CDR2 FQGNSA. The CDR3 sequence is 16 residues long. V dropped 4 bases and J dropped 2; count of bases not matched to a gene: 4. The chain's CDR3 is CASSSGLAGSTDTQYF. The CDR3 DNA reads TGTGCCAGCAGCTCTGGACTAGCGGGATCCACAGATACGCAGTATTTT. The whole variable domain, remainder taken from reference TRBV7-2 and TRBJ2-3, is GAGVSQSPSNKVTEKGKDVELRCDPISGHTALYWYRQSLGQGLEFLIYFQGNSAPDKSGLPSDRFSAERTGGSVSTLTIQRTQQEDSAVYLCASSSGLAGSTDTQYFGPGTRLTVL.

The gene calls are TRBV2 and TRBJ1-2; 10 bases align to TRBD1. Trimming at V came to 7 bases and at J to 5 bases, leaving 4 bases not matched to a gene. The length of the CDR3 is 13 residues. Germline lookup yields CDR1 SNHLY and CDR2 FYNNEI. The CDR3 spells CASTGTGEYGYTF. Written as DNA, the CDR3 is TGTGCCAGCACCGGGACAGGGGAATATGGCTACACCTTC.

V and J are TRBV7-9 and TRBJ2-3, with D hard to call. The germline V gene has CDR1 SEHNR and CDR2 FQNEAQ (reference sequence). Trimming left V 5 bases short and J 0 bases short, with 9 bases between. The CDR3 loop spans 14 amino acids. The CDR3 DNA follows: TGTGCCAGCAGCCCAGGCGCGAGCACAGATACGCAGTATTTT. It encodes CASSPGASTDTQYF.

Concerning this clone: Other DNA variants within this sample encode the same CDR3. The rearrangement joins TRBV6-1 to TRBJ1-5; D is undetermined. Germline CDR1 and CDR2: MNHNS and SASEGT. The V end lost 6 bases, the J end lost 1 base, and 4 bases lay between the germline ends. This CDR3 region has 12 residues. Here the CDR3 DNA reads TGTGCCAGCAGGCCGAGCAATCAGCCCCAGCATTTT. This translates into CASRPSNQPQHF.

V is TRBV18 and J is TRBJ2-5; TRBD2 aligns across 11 bases. V was clipped by 6 bases and J by 9 bases; unmatched bases: 9. There are 14 residues in the CDR3. Looked up from germline, CDR1 is KGHSH and CDR2 is LQKENI. CDR3 in DNA: TGTGCCAGCTCCCCGCAGCTAGCGGGAGGAGCCCAGTACTTC. This sequence encodes CASSPQLAGGAQYF.

The chain combines TRBV7-9 with TRBJ1-2; TRBD1 is a possible D gene (6 bases). Germline V gives CDR1 SEHNR, CDR2 FQNEAQ (reference sequence). The CDR3 is made up of 14 amino acids. Trimming pared 5 bases from V and 8 bases from J, leaving 18 bases between. As DNA, the CDR3 is TGTGCCAGCAGCACCTCGGGGGGCGGAAGGGGCTACACCTTC. It yields the protein CASSTSGGGRGYTF.

This chain uses TRBV19 with TRBJ2-4; D is ambiguous. This CDR3 has 16 amino acids. V was pared by 9 bases and J by 3 bases, with 21 bases between. CDR1 LNHDA and CDR2 SQIVND come from the germline V gene (reference sequence). CDR3 coding DNA: TGTGCCAGAATGGACCAGGCCCCCGTAGGCAAAAACATTCAGTACTTC. Its protein is CARMDQAPVGKNIQYF.

In the case of this clone: This sample includes further DNA sequences coding for the same CDR3. The rearrangement uses TRBV5-1 and TRBJ1-2; the match to TRBD1 covers 7 bases. Trimming took 0 bases from V and 5 from J; bases not matched to a gene: 4. This CDR3 has 14 residues. CDR1 and CDR2 from the germline V gene are SGHRS and YFSETQ. The CDR3 protein is CASSLATGSYGYTF. The CDR3 coding sequence is TGCGCCAGCAGCTTGGCGACAGGGTCTTATGGCTACACCTTC.